Listed below are T cell receptor beta chains from one sample, sequenced in a study of T cell clonotyping in hematopoietic cell transplantation. TCRdb's copy holds only in-frame clones and misses some; the assay was immunoSEQ multiplex PCR. This sample has 5,000 to 5,500 clones, with roughly 29% found just once. Sequences were derived from peripheral blood mononuclear cells, sampled 180 days after allogeneic stem cell transplant. The receptors stem from a male patient between 40 and 49 years old who had an allogeneic stem cell transplant from an unrelated donor, so the T cells may come from the graft donor. Some clones in this sample may be carry-over from other donors' samples. Each CDR3 is given with its conserved first and last residue. A D gene is named only where the DNA matches it firmly. The size field is filled for only some rows; it gives once, few, many or a size class.

TRBJ2-7 | TRBV25-1 | few | - | TGTGCCAGCAGTGACCAGGGATACTACGAGCAGTACTTC | CASSDQGYYEQYF
TRBJ2-1 | TRBV27 | - | TRBD1 | TGTGCCAGCAGTCGACGGACAGGGACAGCGGACTATGAGCAGTTCTTC | CASSRRTGTADYEQFF
TRBJ2-7 | TRBV30 | few | - | TGTGCCTGGAGTGTACCTGGGTTGGTCAACGAGCAGTACTTC | CAWSVPGLVNEQYF
TRBJ2-7 | TRBV19 | few | - | TGTGCCAGTAGTATATTACAGGGCGACGAGCAGTACTTC | CASSILQGDEQYF
TRBJ1-2 | TRBV4-3 | few | TRBD1 | TGCGCCAGCAGCTGGACAGGGCTGGGCTATGGCTACACCTTC | CASSWTGLGYGYTF
TRBJ2-7 | TRBV29-1 | - | - | TGCAGCGGAGTCGGACACGGATCCTACGAGCAGTACTTC | CSGVGHGSYEQYF
TRBJ2-1 | TRBV6-1 | - | TRBD2 | TGTGCCAGCAAAGACCTAGCGGGGGGGGACAATGAGCAGTTCTTC | CASKDLAGGDNEQFF
TRBJ1-6 | TRBV28 | few | - | TGTGCCAGCAGTTTGGGGTACAATTCACCCCTCCACTTT | CASSLGYNSPLHF
TRBJ2-5 | TRBV7-2 | - | TRBD2 | TGTGCCAGCAGCGTCAGTAGCGGGATACAAGAGACCCAGTACTTC | CASSVSSGIQETQYF
TRBJ1-5 | TRBV30 | - | - | TGTGCCTGGAGTGCTGGCGTTAGCAATCAGCCCCAGCATTTT | CAWSAGVSNQPQHF
TRBJ1-2 | TRBV10-3 | few | - | TGTGCCATCAGTGAGTCTACACGGTGGTATGGCTACACCTTC | CAISESTRWYGYTF
TRBJ2-7 | TRBV28 | - | - | TGTGCCAGCAGTTTATTGGGGGGCGATCTTTACGAGCAGTACTTC | CASSLLGGDLYEQYF
TRBJ1-5 | TRBV30 | - | TRBD1 | TGTGCCTGGAGTTCAGGACAGGGGAAATCGCCCCAGCATTTT | CAWSSGQGKSPQHF
TRBJ2-5 | TRBV29-1 | - | - | TGCAGCGCCCGAGGAGCTCTCATTCAAGAGACCCAGTACTTC | CSARGALIQETQYF
TRBJ2-7 | TRBV19 | medium-sized | - | TGTGCCAGTAGTATTGGATTAAACTCCTACGAGCAGTACTTC | CASSIGLNSYEQYF
TRBJ1-2 | TRBV29-1 | medium-sized | - | TGCAGCGTTGAGGGCTATGGCTACACCTTC | CSVEGYGYTF
TRBJ2-3 | TRBV29-1 | - | TRBD2 | TGCAGCGTTGATAAAGCGGGGGTCCAAAGCGGCAAGAGCACAGATACGCAGTATTTT | CSVDKAGVQSGKSTDTQYF
TRBJ2-3 | TRBV6-5 | few | - | TGTGCCAGCAGTACCACTGCCCAGGGAACGCAGTATTTT | CASSTTAQGTQYF
TRBJ2-7 | TRBV10-3 | - | - | TGTGCCATCATGGTGGACTACGAGCAGTACTTC | CAIMVDYEQYF
TRBJ1-5 | TRBV6-5 | - | - | TGTGCCAGCAGTTACAGGGCAGATCAGCCCCAGCATTTT | CASSYRADQPQHF
TRBJ2-7 | TRBV25-1 | - | - | TGTGCCAGCAGTGAAGGGCGGGACGAGCAGTACTTC | CASSEGRDEQYF
TRBJ1-4 | TRBV10-3 | large | - | TGTGCCATCAGAGAAGAGGGACAAGGTGAAAAACTGTTTTTT | CAIREEGQGEKLFF
TRBJ2-7 | TRBV29-1 | - | TRBD1 | TGCAGCGTAAGGGACAGGACCCACCATCAAGAGCAGTACTTC | CSVRDRTHHQEQYF
TRBJ1-1 | TRBV28 | few | - | TGTGCCAGCAGCTCAAATATGGGTAGCGAAGCTTTCTTT | CASSSNMGSEAFF
TRBJ1-3 | TRBV10-3 | - | - | TGTGCCATCAGGTCCGGGGGCTCAGATGGAAACACCATATATTTT | CAIRSGGSDGNTIYF